The source of this TCR beta chain is a study of T cell responses to AZD1222 COVID-19 vaccine. Study-level findings and limits: Nearly half of unique spike-specific TCRs reportedly avoided B.1.351 and B.1.1.7 mutated regions.

Sequenced by immunoSEQ multiplex PCR; TCRdb stores in-frame clones only, minus some. The sample has approximately 190,000 clones, around 90% seen once; the top ten hold approximately 0.97%. On this clone: The antigen remains undetermined.

V was clipped by 1 base and J by 0 bases, with 9 bases between them. Germline V CDR1 and CDR2: SGHVS, FNYEAQ. The CDR3 spans 15 residues. J is TRBJ1-1 and V is TRBV7-6, with unresolved D. This TCR was sampled from an adult in good health. The sample here was peripheral blood, taken on day 0 of AZD1222 vaccination. The CDR3 sequence is CASSLGRGMNTEAFF. The CDR3 bases are TGTGCCAGCAGCTTAGGGCGGGGAATGAACACTGAAGCTTTCTTT.